This T cell receptor (beta chain) was recorded in a study of blood T cell repertoires in COVID-19. Looking at the study overall: Sources were T cells, B-cell-depleted T cells, or PBMCs; the material itself was cDNA or gDNA.

Original analysis: Amplification of reference gene primers provided the estimated nucleated cell counts. The table came from immunoSEQ multiplex PCR; TCRdb's copy has only in-frame clones and leaves some out. V and J calls and clone size are those listed in that table; D and trimming were worked out from the DNA. The table lists 190,000 or so clones, 83% of them singletons. The CDR3 consists of 13 residues. Trimming removed 7 bases from V and 2 bases from J, with 11 bases in between. Germline V gene data show CDR1 as SGHDT and CDR2 as YYEEEE. The sample taken for sequencing was peripheral blood. The chain couples TRBV5-6 to TRBJ2-3; weak D call: TRBD2 (5 bases). The receptor comes from a man aged 50 to 59 with active or convalescent COVID-19. The CDR3 DNA reads as TGTGCCAGCCGGGGATCCCCCACAGATACGCAGTATTTT. It codes for CASRGSPTDTQYF.